This TCR beta chain was recorded in a study of early T cells in non-severe SARS-CoV-2 infection. As for the study in general: Sequencing of bulk RNA from unsorted whole blood was done, without chain pairing.

This CDR3 has 15 residues. The germline CDR1 and CDR2 sequences are KGHSH and LQKENI. Trimming took 5 bases from V and 1 from J, leaving 15 bases between them. Concerning this clonotype itself: No antigen is known for it.

Tagging with unique molecular identifiers was applied to individual cDNA molecules. One entry per CDR3 protein results from TCRdb running MiXCR on the 5' RACE reads. In the table there are over 50,000 distinct CDR3 sequences, approximately 11% of which are singletons. Whole-study findings and limits: There was a bias toward anti-spike CD8 responses in VDJdb matching, which missed private and CD4 specificities.

Input material: whole blood. This receptor was identified in an adult who was a healthcare worker with PCR-confirmed SARS-CoV-2 infection or an uninfected control (not recorded which). The chain recombines TRBV18 with TRBJ2-7; D is undetermined. Here the CDR3 DNA reads TGTGCCAGCTCAGCTCTGGGCGAATCTTCCTACGAGCAGTACTTC. Protein product: CASSALGESSYEQYF.